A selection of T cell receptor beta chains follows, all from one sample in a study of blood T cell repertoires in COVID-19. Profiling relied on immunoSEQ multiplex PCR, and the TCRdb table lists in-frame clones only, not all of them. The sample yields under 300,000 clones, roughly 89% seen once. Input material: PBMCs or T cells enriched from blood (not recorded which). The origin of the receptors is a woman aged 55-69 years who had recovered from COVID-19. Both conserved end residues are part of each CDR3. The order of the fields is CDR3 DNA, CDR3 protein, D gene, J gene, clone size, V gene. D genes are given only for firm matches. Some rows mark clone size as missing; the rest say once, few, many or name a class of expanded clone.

CDR3 DNA: TGTGCCGGCGGTGGCGGACAGAAAGCTAAGACCCAGTACTTC; CDR3 protein: CAGGGGQKAKTQYF; D gene: NA; J gene: TRBJ2-5; clone size: NA; V gene: TRBV30
CDR3 DNA: TGTGCTAGCAGCTTGGCGGGCAGCTCCTACAATGAGCAGTTCTTC; CDR3 protein: CASSLAGSSYNEQFF; D gene: NA; J gene: TRBJ2-1; clone size: NA; V gene: TRBV7-7
CDR3 DNA: TGCGCCAGCAGTCCAGGGGACGCGAACACCGGGGAGCTGTTTTTT; CDR3 protein: CASSPGDANTGELFF; D gene: NA; J gene: TRBJ2-2; clone size: NA; V gene: TRBV10-1
CDR3 DNA: TGCGCCAGCAGCTTGGTTCCTAGCGGGAGTAATTTGTTCTTC; CDR3 protein: CASSLVPSGSNLFF; D gene: TRBD2; J gene: TRBJ2-1; clone size: NA; V gene: TRBV5-1
CDR3 DNA: TGTGCCAGCAGCTTGTTGCTCAGGGACTACACCTTC; CDR3 protein: CASSLLLRDYTF; D gene: NA; J gene: TRBJ1-2; clone size: NA; V gene: TRBV5-8
CDR3 DNA: TGTGCCACCAGCAGAGGCGGGACAGTAACTGGAAACACCATATATTTT; CDR3 protein: CATSRGGTVTGNTIYF; D gene: TRBD1; J gene: TRBJ1-3; clone size: NA; V gene: TRBV15
CDR3 DNA: TGTGCCAGCAGCAATTCCCCTACTAGCGGCACTTCCTACGAGCAGTACTTC; CDR3 protein: CASSNSPTSGTSYEQYF; D gene: TRBD2; J gene: TRBJ2-7; clone size: NA; V gene: TRBV7-2
CDR3 DNA: TGTGCCAGCAGCCCGCACCAAACAGGGGAAACTGAAGCTTTCTTT; CDR3 protein: CASSPHQTGETEAFF; D gene: TRBD1; J gene: TRBJ1-1; clone size: NA; V gene: TRBV3-1/TRBV3-2
CDR3 DNA: TGCGCCAGCAGCCCTCCTCTAGCGGGAGGAACAGATACGCAGTATTTT; CDR3 protein: CASSPPLAGGTDTQYF; D gene: TRBD2; J gene: TRBJ2-3; clone size: NA; V gene: TRBV5-1
CDR3 DNA: TGTGCCAGCAGCCTCCTCGGACGGGACTCTGGAAACACCATATATTTT; CDR3 protein: CASSLLGRDSGNTIYF; D gene: NA; J gene: TRBJ1-3; clone size: NA; V gene: TRBV3-1/TRBV3-2
CDR3 DNA: TGTGCCAGCAGGCGGGACAGACTCTACAATGAGCAGTTCTTC; CDR3 protein: CASRRDRLYNEQFF; D gene: NA; J gene: TRBJ2-1; clone size: NA; V gene: TRBV6-5
CDR3 DNA: TGCGCCAGCAGCCAAGATGTAAGACTGACCTCCTACGAGCAGTACTTC; CDR3 protein: CASSQDVRLTSYEQYF; D gene: NA; J gene: TRBJ2-7; clone size: NA; V gene: TRBV4-1
CDR3 DNA: TGTGCCAGCAGTTTACCTATAGCGGGGGCTACAGATACGCAGTATTTT; CDR3 protein: CASSLPIAGATDTQYF; D gene: TRBD2; J gene: TRBJ2-3; clone size: once; V gene: TRBV28
CDR3 DNA: TGTGCCTCTAAGGGAGGTGTTGAAGTAGGTGAAGCTTTCTTT; CDR3 protein: CASKGGVEVGEAFF; D gene: NA; J gene: TRBJ1-1; clone size: NA; V gene: TRBV30
CDR3 DNA: TGTGCCAGCAGCTTAACGCCAGGATCCTCCTATGGCTACACCTTC; CDR3 protein: CASSLTPGSSYGYTF; D gene: NA; J gene: TRBJ1-2; clone size: NA; V gene: TRBV7-3
CDR3 DNA: TGTGCTAGCAGCTTCGGGACAGGGGGCCAAAATGAGCAGTTCTTC; CDR3 protein: CASSFGTGGQNEQFF; D gene: TRBD1; J gene: TRBJ2-1; clone size: NA; V gene: TRBV7-7
CDR3 DNA: TGTGCCAGCAGGAGGGGGGGCCGGGAGACCCAGTACTTC; CDR3 protein: CASRRGGRETQYF; D gene: NA; J gene: TRBJ2-5; clone size: NA; V gene: TRBV28
CDR3 DNA: TGCGCCAGCAGCCCGGCGGGCCAACGCAATGAGCAGTTCTTC; CDR3 protein: CASSPAGQRNEQFF; D gene: NA; J gene: TRBJ2-1; clone size: few; V gene: TRBV4-1
CDR3 DNA: TGTGCCTGCGGGACTCTCTATGGCTACACCTTC; CDR3 protein: CACGTLYGYTF; D gene: NA; J gene: TRBJ1-2; clone size: once; V gene: TRBV6-5
CDR3 DNA: TGTGCCTGGAGTGTAGCCACAGCCTATGGCTACACCTTC; CDR3 protein: CAWSVATAYGYTF; D gene: NA; J gene: TRBJ1-2; clone size: NA; V gene: TRBV30
CDR3 DNA: TGTGCCAGCAGTGACCCGTCGGGGTTACAGCCCCAGCATTTT; CDR3 protein: CASSDPSGLQPQHF; D gene: NA; J gene: TRBJ1-5; clone size: NA; V gene: TRBV2
CDR3 DNA: TGTGCCACTCGGGGGGGGGCTAACCAGCCCCAGCATTTT; CDR3 protein: CATRGGANQPQHF; D gene: NA; J gene: TRBJ1-5; clone size: NA; V gene: TRBV6-5
CDR3 DNA: TGCGCCAGCAGCGGGTCAGGGTCTAGGGACACTGAAGCTTTCTTT; CDR3 protein: CASSGSGSRDTEAFF; D gene: NA; J gene: TRBJ1-1; clone size: NA; V gene: TRBV5-1
CDR3 DNA: TGTGCCAGCAGTGAACAGGGCGACTATGGCTACACCTTC; CDR3 protein: CASSEQGDYGYTF; D gene: NA; J gene: TRBJ1-2; clone size: NA; V gene: TRBV2
CDR3 DNA: TGTGCCAGCAGCTTTGATCGCGAAGATACGCAGTATTTT; CDR3 protein: CASSFDREDTQYF; D gene: NA; J gene: TRBJ2-3; clone size: NA; V gene: TRBV7-2
CDR3 DNA: TGCAGTGCTAGTAATCCTGGGACAGGGGATAATGAAAAACTGTTTTTT; CDR3 protein: CSASNPGTGDNEKLFF; D gene: TRBD1; J gene: TRBJ1-4; clone size: NA; V gene: TRBV20-1
CDR3 DNA: TGTGCCAGCAGCCCCTGGACTAGCGGGGACACAGATACGCAGTATTTT; CDR3 protein: CASSPWTSGDTDTQYF; D gene: TRBD2; J gene: TRBJ2-3; clone size: few; V gene: TRBV5-6